Following are 10 T cell receptor beta chains from one sample sequenced in a study of OX40 agonist ivuxolimab in advanced cancers. Assay used: immunoSEQ multiplex PCR; TCRdb lists only in-frame clones, some missing. The data show some 50,000 clones, about 75% seen once. The input for sequencing was CD4+ or CD8+ T cells sorted from blood, taken in a trial of the OX40 agonist ivuxolimab. The receptors derive from an adult with an advanced solid tumor such as melanoma, head and neck, liver or kidney cancer.

V gene TRBV7-2 combines with J gene TRBJ1-2, with D hard to call. Germline loops: CDR1 SGHTA, CDR2 FQGNSA. With 4 bases removed from V and 4 bases from J, the gap between germline ends came to 13 bases. The CDR3 has 14 amino acids. The CDR3 bases are TGTGCCAGCAGCTCGGGCGGAAAGCTCTATGGCTACACCTTC. Encoded protein: CASSSGGKLYGYTF.

In this sample, this clone turned up a few times. The chain uses TRBV23-1 and TRBJ1-2, with D hard to call. TRBV23-1 is placed among ORFs of uncertain function. The germline V and J ends were trimmed by 8 bases and 6 bases, with 19 bases remaining between them. This CDR3 has 14 amino acids. The CDR3 nucleotides read TGCGCCAGCCACGCGCTCCACCTAGAGCATGGCTACACCTTC. Protein product: CASHALHLEHGYTF.

The chain links TRBV25-1 to TRBJ2-5; 7 nucleotides line up with TRBD1. The J call may not be correct, given that the DNA end is closer to TRBJ2-7. This CDR3 has 14 amino acids. CDR1 and CDR2 from the germline V gene are MGHDK and SYGVNS. The CDR3 region is CASSETGAPYEQYF. For the CDR3, the DNA is TGTGCCAGCAGTGAAACAGGGGCACCCTACGAGCAGTACTTC.

The chain combines TRBV9 with TRBJ2-3, with unresolved D. This CDR3 spans 15 amino acids. V was shortened by 4 bases and J by 2 bases, with 14 bases between the two germline ends. Germline CDR1 SGDLS, CDR2 YYNGEE. CDR3 residues: CASSFRQAFTDTQYF. The CDR3 DNA sequence: TGTGCCAGCAGCTTCCGGCAGGCTTTCACAGATACGCAGTATTTT.

This chain joins TRBV6-6 and TRBJ1-4; 7 nucleotides align to TRBD1. The CDR3 is 13 amino acids. After removal of 5 bases from V and 8 bases from J, the junction contained 5 bases not matched to a gene. Germline lookup yields CDR1 MNHNY and CDR2 SVGAGI (reference sequence). The CDR3 region is CASSKGQEEKLFF. CDR3 coding DNA: TGTGCCAGCAGTAAAGGACAGGAGGAAAAACTGTTTTTT.

The J gene is TRBJ2-1, the V gene TRBV14; either TRBD1 or TRBD2 may fit D (5 bases each). The CDR3 length is 15 residues. Germline CDR1 SGHDN, CDR2 FVKESK. Trimming left V 3 bases short and J 1 base short, with 10 bases between. Written as DNA, the CDR3 is TGTGCCAGCAGCCAGCTCGGGGCTTCCTACAATGAGCAGTTCTTC. Encoded protein: CASSQLGASYNEQFF.

The V call is TRBV7-2, the J call TRBJ1-2, with D unclear. Germline V gene sequence: CDR1 SGHTA, CDR2 FQGNSA. V was trimmed by 2 bases and J by 0 bases, leaving 4 bases between them. CDR3 length: 13 amino acids. CDR3 sequence reads: CASSLSANYGYTF. CDR3 coding DNA: TGTGCCAGCAGCTTATCAGCTAACTATGGCTACACCTTC.

The chain joins TRBV7-7 to TRBJ2-1; D may be TRBD1 (5 bases). With 2 bases removed from V and 4 bases from J, the gap between germline ends came to 6 bases. This CDR3 region has 13 residues. Germline CDR1 is SSHAT and CDR2 is FNYEAQ (reference sequence). CDR3 DNA: TGTGCCAGCAGCTTAACAGGATACAATGAGCAGTTCTTC. Its protein is CASSLTGYNEQFF.

The V gene is TRBV6-5, the J gene TRBJ2-4; TRBD2 agrees at 7 bases. From germline, CDR1 is MNHEY and CDR2 SVGAGI. V was pared by 6 bases and J by 6 bases, with 8 bases of the junction left unmatched. This CDR3 is built from 14 residues. CDR3 protein: CASSRTGTINIQYF. The CDR3 DNA reads TGTGCCAGCAGCCGGACCGGGACTATAAACATTCAGTACTTC.

The chain carries TRBV11-2 and TRBJ2-2; D is perhaps TRBD1 (5 bases). The V end lost 1 base, the J end lost 7 bases, and 7 bases lay between the germline ends. The CDR3 spans 13 residues. Germline V gene sequence: CDR1 SGHAT, CDR2 FQNNGV. The CDR3 loop reads CASSLAGIGELFF. The DNA of the CDR3 is TGTGCCAGCAGCTTAGCAGGGATCGGGGAGCTGTTTTTT.